These 31 T cell receptor beta chains originate from one sample sequenced in a study of beta chain features in type 1 diabetes. As every portion of the isolated RNA was reverse transcribed, the sequencing read expressed TCRB transcripts. Assay used: immunoSEQ multiplex PCR; TCRdb lists only in-frame clones, some missing. The sample includes 600,000 to 700,000 clones, approximately 13% of them seen just once. These TCRs' antigens remain unknown. The study, taken as a whole, reports: Shorter TCRB CDR3s, moderately but significantly so, marked every one of the four CD4+ subsets in Type 1 diabetes patients.

Sample: naive CD4+ T cells from blood. These receptors all come from a man aged 25-40 years with type 1 diabetes.

The chain joins TRBV29-1 to TRBJ2-7, with 9 bases that match TRBD1. Germline CDR1 and CDR2: SQVTM and ANQGSEA. The CDR3 is 14 residues long. Trimming at V came to 8 bases and at J to 6 bases, leaving 14 bases not matched to a gene. CDR3 nucleotide sequence: TGCAGCACTCTCTCGGGACAGGGATTTTCCGAGCAGTACTTC. It yields the protein CSTLSGQGFSEQYF.

The chain carries TRBV12-5 and TRBJ2-5; perhaps TRBD2 as D (5 bases). CDR3 size: 14 residues. From germline, CDR1 is LGHNT and CDR2 FRNRAP. With 0 bases removed from V and 5 bases from J, the gap between germline ends came to 10 bases. CDR3: CASGLVTGDETQYF. Here the CDR3 DNA reads TGTGCTAGTGGTTTGGTGACCGGGGATGAGACCCAGTACTTC.

The chain combines TRBV29-1 with TRBJ1-2; no definite D call. The CDR3 is made up of 14 amino acids. Per the germline V gene, CDR1 is SQVTM and CDR2 is ANQGSEA. The germline V and J ends were trimmed by 4 bases and 6 bases, with 18 bases remaining between them. The CDR3 bases are TGCAGCGTTGTAGGATCGGTTAGGATAGATGGCTACACCTTC. This translates into CSVVGSVRIDGYTF.

This clone was seen a handful of times. This rearrangement joins TRBV5-1 to TRBJ2-7, with TRBD1 matching over 10 bases. With 4 bases clipped from V and 3 bases from J, the junction kept 4 bases outside the gene matches. Germline V gene sequence: CDR1 SGHRS, CDR2 YFSETQ. The CDR3 length is 14 residues. The CDR3 DNA is TGCGCCAGCAGCCAGGGACAGGGGCGCTACGAGCAGTACTTC. This encodes CASSQGQGRYEQYF. Full variable domain (remainder filled in from reference TRBV5-1 and TRBJ2-7): KAGVTQTPRYLIKTRGQQVTLSCSPISGHRSVSWYQQTPGQGLQFLFEYFSETQRNKGNFPGRFSGRQFSNSRSEMNVSTLELGDSALYLCASSQGQGRYEQYFGPGTRLTVT.

This clone was counted only a few times. The chain combines TRBV7-9 with TRBJ1-2, with a possible D match to TRBD1 (5 bases). Deletions cut 3 bases from V and 11 bases from J, with 13 bases between. CDR3 length: 12 amino acids. Germline loops: CDR1 SEHNR, CDR2 FQNEAQ (reference sequence). The CDR3 here is CASSFRAGGYTF. DNA of the CDR3: TGTGCCAGCAGCTTCAGGGCAGGAGGTTACACCTTC.

This clone was picked up a small number of times. The J gene is TRBJ1-4, the V gene TRBV7-2, with TRBD1 identical over 7 bases. Per germline, CDR1 SGHTA and CDR2 FQGNSA. The CDR3 runs to 17 residues. V trimming: 4 bases; J trimming: 5 bases; junction bases outside the gene matches: 13. The CDR3 region has the DNA TGTGCCAGCAGCTCCAGTCCTCCGGGACAGCGGAATGAAAAACTGTTTTTT. Protein: CASSSSPPGQRNEKLFF.

This clone was seen more than once but under ten times. The gene calls are TRBV29-1 and TRBJ2-1, with D tentatively TRBD2 (5 bases). V was pared by 5 bases and J by 0 bases, with 14 bases between. The CDR3 has 15 residues. Germline V CDR1 and CDR2: SQVTM, ANQGSEA. Here the CDR3 reads CSVRPTRDSYNEQFF. CDR3 bases: TGCAGCGTTAGACCTACCCGGGACTCCTACAATGAGCAGTTCTTC.

This clone was seen a few times. This chain uses TRBV15 with TRBJ1-4; D might be TRBD1 (5 bases). The CDR3 loop spans 15 amino acids. V was pared by 0 bases and J by 8 bases, with 13 bases between. Germline loops: CDR1 LNHNV, CDR2 YYDKDF (reference sequence). DNA for the CDR3: TGTGCCACCAGCAGAGAGGCAGGGAGAAGGGAAAAACTGTTTTTT. Translation: CATSREAGRREKLFF. The complete variable domain, with remaining parts taken from reference TRBV15 and TRBJ1-4, reads DAMVIQNPRYQVTQFGKPVTLSCSQTLNHNVMYWYQQKSSQAPKLLFHYYDKDFNNEADTPDNFQSRRPNTSFCFLDIRSPGLGDTAMYLCATSREAGRREKLFFGSGTQLSVL.

The V call is TRBV9, the J call TRBJ1-6, with D hard to call. This CDR3 region has 12 residues. The germline V gene encodes CDR1 SGDLS and CDR2 YYNGEE. Trimming took off 0 bases at V and 10 bases at J, with 5 bases between the two ends. The chain's CDR3 is CASSVGESPLHF. DNA for the CDR3: TGTGCCAGCAGCGTAGGGGAATCACCCCTCCACTTT.

The genes are TRBV28 and TRBJ2-7; 9 nucleotides match TRBD2. Unmatched junction bases numbered 8, after V lost 7 bases and J lost 4 bases. CDR1 and CDR2 (germline): MDHEN, SYDVKM. The CDR3 sequence is 14 residues long. CDR3 sequence reads: CASITTSGKYEQYF. DNA of the CDR3: TGTGCCAGCATTACGACTAGCGGAAAATACGAGCAGTACTTC.

The sample holds one count of this clone. The chain combines TRBV27 with TRBJ2-1; TRBD1 matches 9 bases. The CDR3 extends over 16 amino acids. The trim removed 10 bases at V and 6 bases at J, leaving 16 bases unmatched. CDR1 MNHEY and CDR2 SMNVEV come from the germline V gene (reference sequence). This CDR3 reads CATKAGRTGVGNEQFF. In nucleotides, the CDR3 is TGTGCCACTAAGGCAGGCCGGACAGGGGTGGGCAATGAGCAGTTCTTC.

This clone has a handful of counts. The V gene is TRBV4-3, the J gene TRBJ1-1; D remains ambiguous. The length of the CDR3 is 15 residues. V was shortened by 4 bases and J by 3 bases, with 15 bases between the two germline ends. Germline V gene data show CDR1 as LGHNA and CDR2 as YSLEER. The CDR3 here is CASSPRVSRDTEAFF. CDR3 bases: TGCGCCAGCAGCCCAAGAGTCAGTCGGGACACTGAAGCTTTCTTT.

In the case of this clone: The sample carries other DNA sequences with the same CDR3. This chain connects TRBV7-2 to TRBJ1-4; 9 bases match TRBD1. Germline loops: CDR1 SGHTA, CDR2 FQGNSA. The CDR3 length is 14 residues. Losses at the gene ends were 2 bases for V and 5 bases for J; bases not matched to a gene: 0. The CDR3, as DNA: TGTGCCAGCAGCTTAACAGGGGGCAATGAAAAACTGTTTTTT. This encodes CASSLTGGNEKLFF.

This clone was found a few times. The chain uses TRBV6-5 and TRBJ2-7; 9 nucleotides agree with TRBD1. In germline, CDR1 is MNHEY, CDR2 SVGAGI. This CDR3 region has 16 residues. V shed 0 bases, J shed 4 bases, and the junction held 7 bases outside the gene matches. Here the CDR3 DNA reads TGTGCCAGCAGTTACTCGGGACAGGGTCTGGGATACGAGCAGTACTTC. This gives the protein CASSYSGQGLGYEQYF.

This clone has only a few counts. The chain couples TRBV19 to TRBJ1-2, with 7 bases aligning to TRBD1. CDR3 size: 12 residues. CDR1 is LNHDA, CDR2 SQIVND, per germline (reference sequence). With 10 bases clipped from V and 4 bases from J, the junction kept 6 bases outside the gene matches. The CDR3 nucleotides are TGTGCCAAGGGGACAGTCGCCTATGGCTACACCTTC. Translating gives CAKGTVAYGYTF.

The chain has TRBV2 and TRBJ1-1, with D unclear. V lost 4 bases and J 0 bases, leaving 6 bases between the germline ends. This CDR3 comprises 13 residues. CDR1 and CDR2 from the germline V gene are SNHLY and FYNNEI. DNA for the CDR3: TGTGCCAGCAGTGGGCAGGTGAACACTGAAGCTTTCTTT. Its translation is CASSGQVNTEAFF.

V gene TRBV5-6 combines with J gene TRBJ2-7, with 9 positions matching TRBD1. This CDR3 spans 15 amino acids. Germline CDR1 is SGHDT and CDR2 is YYEEEE. J gave up 5 bases and V 4 bases, and 10 bases lay outside the gene matches. The CDR3 DNA reads TGTGCCAGCAGCAGACGCGGGACAGGGTCGCACGAGCAGTACTTC. Translated: CASSRRGTGSHEQYF. Looking up the rest from reference TRBV5-6 and TRBJ2-7 gives the full variable domain: DAGVTQSPTHLIKTRGQQVTLRCSPKSGHDTVSWYQQALGQGPQFIFQYYEEEERQRGNFPDRFSGHQFPNYSSELNVNALLLGDSALYLCASSRRGTGSHEQYFGPGTRLTVT.

A few counts support this clone. The chain has TRBV2 and TRBJ1-1; TRBD1 is a possible D gene (5 bases). In germline, CDR1 is SNHLY, CDR2 FYNNEI. The CDR3 length is 13 residues. As DNA, the CDR3 is TGTGCGACCAGACAGTTAGTGAACACTGAAGCTTTCTTT. Its protein product is CATRQLVNTEAFF.

The CDR3 sequence: CASSYDTANTGELFF. The CDR3 nucleotides are TGTGCCAGCAGTTACGACACGGCAAACACCGGGGAGCTGTTTTTT. This chain links TRBV6-5 with TRBJ2-2, with unresolved D. The CDR3 runs to 15 residues. The V end lost 2 bases, the J end lost 2 bases, and 9 bases lay between the germline ends. Germline V lookup: CDR1 MNHEY, CDR2 SVGAGI.

V is TRBV7-9 and J is TRBJ2-3; TRBD2 agrees at 12 bases. V lost 10 bases to trimming and J lost 8 bases; unmatched junction nucleotides: 13. The germline CDR1 and CDR2 sequences are SEHNR and FQNEAQ (reference sequence). The CDR3 is 15 residues long. In DNA form, the CDR3 reads TGTGCCATCACCAGACTAGCGGGGGTAGGAGGTACGCAGTATTTT. Protein sequence: CAITRLAGVGGTQYF.

The rearrangement links TRBV7-2 to TRBJ2-5; 10 bases are shared with TRBD2. The CDR3 is made up of 14 amino acids. Looked up from germline, CDR1 is SGHTA and CDR2 is FQGNSA. Trimming cost V 5 bases and J 4 bases; bases outside gene matches: 4. The CDR3 loop is CASSRSSGGETQYF. In DNA, the CDR3 is TGTGCCAGCAGCCGATCTAGCGGGGGAGAGACCCAGTACTTC.

The J gene is TRBJ1-2, the V gene TRBV9; tentatively, D is TRBD1 (5 bases). The germline V and J ends were trimmed by 3 bases and 4 bases, with 7 bases remaining between them. The length of the CDR3 is 12 residues. CDR1 SGDLS and CDR2 YYNGEE come from the germline V gene. CDR3 amino acids: CASSADSYGYTF. DNA of the CDR3: TGTGCCAGCAGCGCAGACAGCTATGGCTACACCTTC.

This clone has a handful of counts. CDR3 loop: CASSLQGSNTGELFF. The DNA of the CDR3 is TGTGCCAGCAGTTTACAAGGGTCGAACACCGGGGAGCTGTTTTTT. This chain connects TRBV27 to TRBJ2-2; no clear D. This CDR3 region has 15 residues. V lost 2 bases and J 0 bases, leaving 7 bases between the germline ends. Germline CDR1 is MNHEY and CDR2 is SMNVEV (reference sequence).

The gene calls are TRBV6-5 and TRBJ2-5; 7 bases align to TRBD1. CDR3 length equals 14 residues. The V gene end was trimmed by 2 bases and the J gene end by 1 base; junction bases not matched to a gene: 1. The germline gives CDR1 MNHEY, CDR2 SVGAGI. CDR3 nucleotide sequence: TGTGCCAGCAGTTACGACAGGGCCCAAGAGACCCAGTACTTC. The encoded protein is CASSYDRAQETQYF.

The J gene is TRBJ2-1, the V gene TRBV7-8; D not certain. The CDR3 totals 13 residues. Trimming stripped 7 bases from V and 5 bases from J, with 12 bases between. Germline V gene lookup returns CDR1 SGHVS and CDR2 FQNEAQ. Here the CDR3 DNA reads TGTGCCAGCAACCCCCTCGGGCACAATGAGCAGTTCTTC. It encodes CASNPLGHNEQFF.

Turning to this clone: Other DNA sequences in this specimen translate into the identical CDR3. The J gene is TRBJ2-7, the V gene TRBV6-5; TRBD1 aligns across 8 bases. Germline values: CDR1 MNHEY, CDR2 SVGAGI. The CDR3 covers 13 residues. The trim removed 7 bases at V and 4 bases at J, leaving 6 bases unmatched. CDR3 loop: CASIGQGSYEQYF. CDR3 bases: TGTGCCAGCATAGGACAGGGATCTTACGAGCAGTACTTC.

This clone was seen at least ten times. The rearrangement uses TRBV7-2 and TRBJ1-5, with TRBD1 as a possible D gene (6 bases). CDR3 size: 15 residues. Trimming stripped 2 bases from V and 9 bases from J, with 17 bases between. The germline V gene has CDR1 SGHTA and CDR2 FQGNSA. For the CDR3, the DNA is TGTGCCAGCAGCTTATTTGTGCAGGGGCTATGGCCCCAGCATTTT. It yields the protein CASSLFVQGLWPQHF.

This clone was recorded a few times. This chain links TRBV20-1 with TRBJ1-2, with D possibly matching TRBD1 (5 bases). This CDR3 is 10 amino acids long. Germline CDR1 and CDR2: DFQATT and SNEGSKA (reference sequence). CDR3 sequence reads: CKTGGYGYTF. The CDR3 bases are TGCAAGACCGGGGGCTATGGCTACACCTTC.

This rearrangement joins TRBV11-2 to TRBJ1-4, with D hard to call. Germline V gene data show CDR1 as SGHAT and CDR2 as FQNNGV. V was clipped by 3 bases and J by 8 bases, with 10 bases between them. The CDR3 is 13 amino acids. CDR3 protein: CASSLTIIEKLFF. Here the CDR3 DNA reads TGTGCCAGCAGCTTGACAATAATAGAAAAACTGTTTTTT. Together with reference TRBV11-2 and TRBJ1-4, the CDR3 gives the full variable domain: EAGVAQSPRYKIIEKRQSVAFWCNPISGHATLYWYQQILGQGPKLLIQFQNNGVVDDSQLPKDRFSAERLKGVDSTLKIQPAKLEDSAVYLCASSLTIIEKLFFGSGTQLSVL.

The genes are TRBV10-3 and TRBJ1-1, with 7 bases identical to TRBD1. The germline V gene has CDR1 ENHRY and CDR2 SYGVKD. CDR3 length: 19 residues. With 4 bases clipped from V and 4 bases from J, the junction kept 21 bases outside the gene matches. The DNA of the CDR3 is TGTGCCATCAGTGGGGGACAGTTAACCTCTTCGACATGGGGCACTGAAGCTTTCTTT. It translates to CAISGGQLTSSTWGTEAFF.

The chain recombines TRBV18 with TRBJ2-7; 7 bases align to TRBD1. The V gene's germline CDR1 is KGHSH and CDR2 LQKENI. With V trimmed by 3 bases and J by 1 base, 3 bases remained unmatched. The CDR3 sequence is 14 residues long. CDR3 bases: TGTGCCAGCTCACCGAGGGGACAGTCCTACGAGCAGTACTTC. It encodes CASSPRGQSYEQYF.